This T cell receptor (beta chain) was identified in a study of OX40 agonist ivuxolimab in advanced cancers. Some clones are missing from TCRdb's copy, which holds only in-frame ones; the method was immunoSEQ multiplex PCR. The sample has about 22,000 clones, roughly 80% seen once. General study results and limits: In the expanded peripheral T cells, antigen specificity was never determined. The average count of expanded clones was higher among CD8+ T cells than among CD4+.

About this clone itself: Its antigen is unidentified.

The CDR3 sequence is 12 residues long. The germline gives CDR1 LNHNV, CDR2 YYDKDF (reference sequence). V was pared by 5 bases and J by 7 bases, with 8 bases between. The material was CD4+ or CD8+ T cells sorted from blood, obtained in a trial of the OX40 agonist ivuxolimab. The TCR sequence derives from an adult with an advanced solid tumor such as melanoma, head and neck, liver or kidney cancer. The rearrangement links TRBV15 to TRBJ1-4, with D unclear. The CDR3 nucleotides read TGTGCCACCAGCTGGGATTCTGAAAAACTGTTTTTT. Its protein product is CATSWDSEKLFF.